The 15 T cell receptor beta chains reported below all come from one sample, sequenced in a study of cytomegalovirus exposure and HLA in healthy donors. Use of 60 Vbeta and 13 Jbeta primers characterized the PCR. Repertoires were generated with immunoSEQ multiplex PCR, while TCRdb's copy carries only in-frame clones and drops some. The sample includes about 110,000 clones. Material for sequencing was PBMCs. All receptors derive from a middle-aged man in good health and CMV-seropositive.

The chain employs TRBV10-3 and TRBJ2-5; D possibly corresponds to TRBD2 (7 bases). This CDR3 region has 15 residues. V was cut by 0 bases and J by 5 bases, with 13 bases left in between. The V gene's germline CDR1 is ENHRY and CDR2 SYGVKD. This chain's CDR3 is CAISESGGAGETQYF. In DNA form, the CDR3 reads TGTGCCATCAGTGAGTCAGGGGGGGCCGGCGAGACCCAGTACTTC.

This chain connects TRBV7-6 to TRBJ2-7, with 9 nucleotides matching TRBD1. After removal of 5 bases from V and 6 bases from J, the junction contained 11 bases not matched to a gene. CDR3 length equals 15 residues. Germline assignment: CDR1 SGHVS and CDR2 FNYEAQ. In nucleotides, the CDR3 is TGTGCCAGCAGCCCCTTGGGACAGGGAGTGAGCGAGCAGTACTTC. Protein sequence: CASSPLGQGVSEQYF.

The J gene is TRBJ2-2, the V gene TRBV27; 12 nucleotides agree with TRBD2. Germline CDR1 is MNHEY and CDR2 is SMNVEV (reference sequence). This CDR3 contains 17 residues. Trimming took 2 bases from V and 3 from J; bases not matched to a gene: 4. Written as DNA, the CDR3 is TGTGCCAGCAGTTTACGACTAGCGGGAGCACACACCGGGGAGCTGTTTTTT. This translates into CASSLRLAGAHTGELFF.

The chain is built from TRBV29-1 and TRBJ2-3; TRBD2 aligns across 8 bases. The CDR3 has 12 residues. V dropped 4 bases and J dropped 6; count of bases not matched to a gene: 3. In germline, CDR1 is SQVTM, CDR2 ANQGSEA. The CDR3 coding sequence is TGCAGCGTTGTTTTAGCGGGGGATACGCAGTATTTT. It is translated as CSVVLAGDTQYF.

The genes are TRBV5-1 and TRBJ2-1; D uncertain. CDR1 and CDR2 from the germline V gene are SGHRS and YFSETQ. Trimming shortened V by 4 bases and J by 0 bases, and 11 bases separated the two germline ends. The CDR3 extends over 15 amino acids. The chain's CDR3 is CASSVGSFSYNEQFF. CDR3 bases: TGCGCCAGCAGCGTGGGTAGTTTCTCCTACAATGAGCAGTTCTTC. Drawing the rest from reference TRBV5-1 and TRBJ2-1, the complete variable domain is KAGVTQTPRYLIKTRGQQVTLSCSPISGHRSVSWYQQTPGQGLQFLFEYFSETQRNKGNFPGRFSGRQFSNSRSEMNVSTLELGDSALYLCASSVGSFSYNEQFFGPGTRLTVL.

The V call is TRBV7-8, the J call TRBJ2-5, with 8 bases that match TRBD2. The J call may be incorrect, as the DNA end agrees better with TRBJ2-7. The CDR3 loop spans 15 amino acids. In germline, CDR1 is SGHVS, CDR2 FQNEAQ. The CDR3 region is CASSPQSGSLYEQYF. For the CDR3, the DNA is TGTGCCAGCAGCCCCCAAAGCGGGAGTCTTTACGAGCAGTACTTC.

The chain joins TRBV5-1 to TRBJ2-7; 7 nucleotides agree with TRBD1. The CDR3 loop spans 16 amino acids. Germline loops: CDR1 SGHRS, CDR2 YFSETQ. Germline trimming cut 4 bases from V and 2 bases from J; bases unmatched to any gene: 12. This CDR3 is CASSPTTGSAPYEQYF. The CDR3 coding sequence is TGCGCCAGCAGCCCCACGACAGGGAGTGCTCCCTACGAGCAGTACTTC.

The chain joins TRBV5-1 to TRBJ2-2, with TRBD1 identical over 7 bases. V dropped 4 bases and J dropped 4; count of bases not matched to a gene: 13. The CDR3 spans 17 residues. Germline V lookup: CDR1 SGHRS, CDR2 YFSETQ. This CDR3 reads CASSQSSTGFVTGELFF. The DNA of the CDR3 is TGCGCCAGCAGCCAGAGCTCGACAGGGTTCGTCACCGGGGAGCTGTTTTTT.

This chain joins TRBV12-5 and TRBJ2-1, with D uncertain. The CDR3 runs to 17 residues. Germline values: CDR1 LGHNT, CDR2 FRNRAP. V lost 1 base, J lost 8 bases, and 21 bases lay in between. The CDR3 here is CASGLGSGQGFSDEQFF. The CDR3 DNA follows: TGTGCTAGTGGTTTGGGGTCTGGGCAAGGTTTTAGTGATGAGCAGTTCTTC.

V usage is TRBV19 and J usage is TRBJ2-3; TRBD2 agrees at 14 bases. The CDR3 contains 15 residues. Germline CDR1 is LNHDA and CDR2 is SQIVND (reference sequence). Unmatched junction bases numbered 2, after V lost 5 bases and J lost 4 bases. CDR3 sequence (DNA): TGTGCCAGTAGTGGGACTAGCGGGAGTGCAGATACGCAGTATTTT. Translation gives CASSGTSGSADTQYF.

The chain recombines TRBV6-1 with TRBJ1-3; TRBD1 matches at 9 bases. Germline lookup yields CDR1 MNHNS and CDR2 SASEGT. J lost 2 bases, V lost 4 bases, and 6 bases had no gene match. This CDR3 contains 16 residues. DNA for the CDR3: TGTGCCAGCAGTGTCCGGGACAGGGTCGCTGGAAACACCATATATTTT. It translates to CASSVRDRVAGNTIYF.

The CDR3 DNA reads as TGTGCCAGCAGCTCCAGGGTAGCGGGAGTGAATGAGCAGTTCTTC. This translates into CASSSRVAGVNEQFF. The gene calls are TRBV7-7 and TRBJ2-1; TRBD2 matches at 9 bases. The CDR3 extends over 15 amino acids. J gave up 7 bases and V 4 bases, and 8 bases lay outside the gene matches. CDR1 is SSHAT, CDR2 FNYEAQ, per germline (reference sequence).

The chain links TRBV6-5 to TRBJ1-2; TRBD1 might be the D (6 bases). Germline V gene data show CDR1 as MNHEY and CDR2 as SVGAGI. The V end was cut by 3 bases, the J end by 5 bases, with 16 bases between. This CDR3 contains 15 residues. The DNA for the CDR3 is TGTGCCAGCAGTTATGCAGGGGACGATTATTATGGCTACACCTTC. Amino acids: CASSYAGDDYYGYTF.

The chain combines TRBV6-1 with TRBJ2-7; weak D call: TRBD2 (6 bases). This CDR3 has 12 residues. CDR1 and CDR2 from the germline V gene are MNHNS and SASEGT. V was trimmed by 4 bases and J by 6 bases, leaving 10 bases between them. The CDR3 sequence is CASSVLRGEQYF. The CDR3 DNA follows: TGTGCCAGCAGTGTCTTGCGGGGCGAGCAGTACTTC.

V gene TRBV2 combines with J gene TRBJ1-1, with D tentatively TRBD1 (5 bases). Germline V CDR1 and CDR2: SNHLY, FYNNEI. The CDR3 spans 16 residues. Trimming removed 1 base from V and 0 bases from J, with 12 bases in between. As DNA, the CDR3 is TGTGCCAGCAGTGAAGGGCTGCCCAGGGTGAACACTGAAGCTTTCTTT. Translation: CASSEGLPRVNTEAFF.